This TCR beta chain originates from a study of cytomegalovirus exposure and HLA in healthy donors (TCRdb year 2017). In terms of the full investigation: In an earlier analysis of 450 to 750 of the donors, about 260 Gb of sequence data and 95 million to 130 million unique TCR beta sequences from 150 million to 200 million T cells were reported. About 300 gigabases of sequencing data and around 90 million unique TCR sequences made up an early release that covered several hundred HLA-typed donors. Among the approximately 400 genotyped donors, approximately 76% belonged to the genetic ancestry cluster associated with self-reported Caucasian donors. The study was designed to test whether signatures of past pathogen exposure could be identified by cataloging public T cell receptors. The study used immunosequencing to profile the T cell repertoires of 670 or so subjects and linked those repertoires to cytomegalovirus serostatus. Along with the roughly 700-subject first cohort, a separate validation cohort of more than 90 different subjects was used. High-throughput TCR immunosequencing, statistical association of individual TCRs with disease status, and machine learning were combined to predict cytomegalovirus infection status. In a later analysis, previously published TCR beta repertoires from 550 to 750 donors were re-analyzed and high-resolution HLA genotyping was added so that TCR occurrence patterns could be studied. The later analysis used no new phenotypic data to find candidate immune exposures, relying instead on TCR beta sequences and their occurrence across donors. An earlier analysis of roughly 600 of the donors used high-throughput TCR beta sequencing to judge whether each TCR beta V gene segment behaved as functional or pseudogenic. Alongside the repertoire data, information on donor age, sex, ethnicity and CMV serostatus was compiled. A later genetic analysis took genome-wide SNP genotypes for 398 of the 666 donors and used that subset as a discovery cohort. All discovery cohort repertoires had been generated on a single sequencing platform. HLA typing covered class I and class II loci at four-digit resolution. Typing coverage varied by locus: about 620-640 donors for A, B, C, DRB1 and DQB1; some 520 for DQA1; about 570 for DPA1; more than 450 for DPB1. Because of strong linkage in the cohort, roughly five DR-DQ haplotypes were treated as single units for association and clustering. On average, roughly 240,000 unique TCR beta nucleotide sequences were sequenced per donor among a few hundred genotyped donors of the cohort, with 15% to 20% of those sequences being non-productive.

Study-wide conclusions, independent of this receptor: Most CMV-associated TCR beta chains appeared to be HLA-restricted in a later analysis, and the HLA associations seemed to be driven largely by CMV exposure. Broadly in line with IMGT annotations, most TCR beta V segments showed up in productive rearrangements about 90% or about 30% of the time in an earlier analysis of approximately 640 of the donors. Immune exposure information for the cohort was limited to CMV serostatus. In a later analysis, HLA-associated TCR beta chains were found to be more clonally expanded and to have lower generation probabilities than equally common non-associated chains. A further reported finding was that TCR beta sequences accurately predicted the HLA-A and HLA-B alleles for most subjects in the first cohort. A later analysis found that TCR association rates varied across HLA loci, with DRB1 alleles showing the most associated TCRs and HLA-C alleles the fewest. Presence/absence analyses assumed roughly uniform sequencing depth across donors, an assumption that may not hold. A later genetic analysis associated a missense DCLRE1C variant with V-gene and J-gene trimming of TCR beta chains, and an independent cohort replicated the association. Cytomegalovirus status was reported to be diagnosed by the classifier with high specificity and sensitivity in both the original and validation cohorts. Strong co-occurrence of HLA alleles, especially DR and DQ, made assigning TCR associations to individual alleles difficult. The authors suggested that the approach could potentially be generalized to other disease states and immunological phenotypes. According to a later analysis, parvovirus B19, influenza, CMV and Epstein-Barr virus appeared linked to several top co-occurrence clusters. Correlated functional status among segregating V segments might be attributable to linkage disequilibrium, but an unknown experimental factor could not be ruled out. A total of 164 TCR beta chains were listed by the study as associated with cytomegalovirus. Because counts were too low, about 18 rarely observed V segments, including chromosome 9 orphons, were excluded from the earlier analysis of 587 of the donors. Specific HLA alleles were associated with over 15,000 TCR beta sequences at a false discovery rate of 0.05 in a later analysis. A few of the identified cytomegalovirus-associated TCR beta chains were confirmed in vitro to be specific for cytomegalovirus antigens. HLA typing was unavailable for some donors at each locus, so association tests used only the typed subset. A later genetic analysis reported fewer N-insertions in productive TCRs among donors in an Asian-associated ancestry cluster than the roughly 720-donor mean. A cluster of highly shared sequence variants was judged likely to be a technical artifact of the sequencing pipeline. This cohort had only TCR beta chains sequenced, and the lack of alpha or paired-chain data limited which features could be detected. While some public TCRs were present in many individuals, most TCR sequences turned up only very rarely across donors.

About this clone itself: Its specific antigen is unknown. No base quality information exists; no much larger clone differs at one position.

Preparation of the library involved the immunoSEQ multiplex PCR assay. The multiplex PCR relied on a mix of 60 forward primers for TCR Vbeta segments and 13 reverse primers for TCR Jbeta segments. Amplification of the CDR3 region of rearranged TCR beta genes was performed with a multiplex PCR assay on genomic DNA. On the Illumina HiSeq System, the amplified TCR beta libraries were sequenced as 87-base-pair reads. The authors processed their data as follows. Across the 500 to 750 repertoires, a later analysis counted approximately 83 million unique TCR beta chains, approximately 12 million of which were shared by at least two donors. Raw reads were error-corrected and collapsed into unique sequences with a nearest-neighbor algorithm that merged closely related sequences to remove PCR and sequencing errors. V, D and J gene segments were assigned by aligning CDR3 sequences to IMGT reference sequences. For a sequence to be retained, a match of at least six nucleotides to both a V gene segment and a J gene segment was required. Rearrangements were called productive when the CDR3 lacked stop codons and stayed in frame with V and J; all others were non-productive. Following IMGT convention, CDR3 was defined as the stretch from the second conserved V-encoded cysteine to the conserved J-encoded phenylalanine. In an earlier analysis of around 540 of the donors, sequences lacking an unambiguous match to a single V gene segment were excluded. An earlier analysis of 587 of the donors classified V segments as functional when productive rearrangements were above 56.7% and as segregating when the standard deviation between donors was above 5%. A statistical classification framework was developed to diagnose cytomegalovirus status using the catalog of TCR beta chain sequences. V and J gene assignment, in a later analysis, came from comparing TCR nucleotide sequences with IMGT/GENE-DB human TR gene sequences. In a later analysis, CDR3 sequences and most-parsimonious VDJ recombination scenarios were assigned using the TCRdist pipeline. In a later analysis, each TCR beta chain was defined by its CDR3 amino acid sequence together with its V-gene family, and reads lacking a unique V-gene family were excluded. A later analysis removed 592 highly shared, low-generation-probability nucleotide sequences to deal with suspected cross-contamination and a sequencing artifact. In a later analysis, a clonal expansion index was calculated for each public chain from normalized within-repertoire ranks of inferred template counts. In a later analysis, generation probabilities were computed using a VDJ recombination model fitted to out-of-frame rearrangements, and the results were checked against IGoR. In a later analysis, TCR-TCR, TCR-HLA and TCR-CMV co-occurrence was scored with hypergeometric tests, and a repertoire-size bias correction was applied to TCR pairs. To estimate false discovery rates, a later analysis permuted the HLA or CMV assignments 20 times. In a later analysis, co-occurring TCRs were grouped using DBSCAN, with TCRdist sequence similarity added in when clustering inside HLA-allele-positive subsets. Co-occurrence clustering excluded repertoires with fewer than 30,000 or more than 120,000 public chains, plus five with anomalous nucleotide sharing. TCRdb limited this immuneACCESS table to in-frame rearrangements with V and J called. A share of clones is missing; checked studies link under half to unresolved V genes, and the rest is unexplained. The V and J calls and clone size are taken from that table; D and trimming were inferred from the DNA. The sample records under 200,000 clones, 81% of which are singletons. Roughly 2% of the sample is in the top ten clones.

The cohort was made up of several hundred healthy bone marrow donors. All cohort members were sampled while nominally healthy, although unrecorded immune exposures were likely present. The donor was CMV seronegative and belonged to the group of over 300 seronegative cohort members. A peripheral blood sample was provided by each donor, and peripheral blood mononuclear cells were used for TCR beta sequencing. The Qiagen DNeasy Blood Extraction Kit was used to extract genomic DNA from the blood cell samples. This sequence was found in a woman aged 18-35 years in good health and CMV-seronegative. The source material was PBMCs.

CDR3 loop: CASSSAPTGLGVEQYF. The nucleotides are TGTGCCAGCAGCTCGGCCCCAACGGGACTAGGGGTCGAGCAGTACTTC. Recombination connected TRBV7-2 to TRBJ2-7, with 8 junctional bases fitting TRBD2. Sequences SGHTA (CDR1) and FQGNSA (CDR2) are obtained from the germline V gene. The CDR3 numbers 16 residues from cysteine through phenylalanine. The retained sequence is limited to the CDR3, 48 bases, with the frame set at the first base. The junction shows trimming of 4 bases on V and 6 bases on J, and the gene matches do not reach 14 bases of it. With the portions outside the CDR3 filled from the reference TRBV7-2 and TRBJ2-7 genes, the complete variable region becomes GAGVSQSPSNKVTEKGKDVELRCDPISGHTALYWYRQSLGQGLEFLIYFQGNSAPDKSGLPSDRFSAERTGGSVSTLTIQRTQQEDSAVYLCASSSAPTGLGVEQYFGPGTRLTVT.